This TCR beta chain was obtained from a study of cytomegalovirus exposure and HLA in healthy donors. A note on this clone: Its target is not known.

V lost 4 bases, J lost 0 bases, and 7 bases stayed unmatched. Germline CDR1 SGHRS, CDR2 YFSETQ. The CDR3 length is 17 residues. Both 60 Vbeta primers and 13 Jbeta primers went into the PCR. Clones were read by immunoSEQ multiplex PCR, and TCRdb kept only the in-frame ones, dropping some. The sample yields about 180,000 clones, 82% seen once. Whole-study results and caveats: About 87% or about 30% of the time was how often most TCR beta V segments were productive, according to an earlier analysis. Under in vitro conditions, three CMV-associated chains were confirmed as specific for CMV antigens. Certain sequence variants were highly shared and formed a cluster, and this cluster was likely a sequencing artifact.

Healthy bone marrow donors supplied every sample. The rearrangement uses TRBV5-1 and TRBJ2-2; 9 bases match TRBD1. The TCR comes from a man in his forties or fifties in good health and CMV-seronegative. The sequencing sample was made of PBMCs. The CDR3 DNA is TGCGCCAGCAGCCAATTACAGGGGGCCTCGAACACCGGGGAGCTGTTTTTT. Translation gives CASSQLQGASNTGELFF.